This is a list of T cell receptor beta chains from one sample in a study of CD4 and CD8 cells across lung adenocarcinoma regions. TCRdb redid the calling of the PCR reads with MiXCR, one entry per CDR3 protein. The repertoire includes around 18,000 distinct CDR3 sequences, around 46% of them detected once, and roughly 34% sits in the top ten. Sample: CD8+ T cells from the margin of a lung tumor. These receptors were collected from a male donor with lung adenocarcinoma. The CD4 and CD8 labels of this study may be unreliable. Each CDR3 is given without its conserved first and last residue. Each record gives: CDR3 protein, J gene, V gene, D gene, clone size. The D gene is left open where the match is weak. The size of a clone is reported for some rows only, either as once, few or many, or as a class for expanded clones.

CDR3aa: ASSFSAGDNPGEQF; j_gene: TRBJ2-1; v_gene: TRBV27; d_gene: TRBD2; abundance: .
CDR3aa: ASSEGTGVNEQF; j_gene: TRBJ2-1; v_gene: TRBV6-1; d_gene: TRBD1; abundance: few
CDR3aa: ASSYLGGQAEAF; j_gene: TRBJ1-1; v_gene: TRBV6-5; d_gene: TRBD1; abundance: medium-sized
CDR3aa: ASSVGVRATDTQY; j_gene: TRBJ2-3; v_gene: TRBV9; d_gene: .; abundance: .
CDR3aa: ASSLALAGRGEQY; j_gene: .; v_gene: TRBV12-3/TRBV12-4; d_gene: TRBD2; abundance: medium-sized
CDR3aa: ASKLDPGTVYEQY; j_gene: TRBJ2-7; v_gene: TRBV6-1; d_gene: .; abundance: many
CDR3aa: ASSLRGGLSSYNEQF; j_gene: TRBJ2-1; v_gene: TRBV7-6; d_gene: TRBD2; abundance: many
CDR3aa: SSGGLGGGGPDTQY; j_gene: TRBJ2-5; v_gene: TRBV6-1; d_gene: TRBD2; abundance: .
CDR3aa: ASSYSMGYEQF; j_gene: TRBJ2-1; v_gene: TRBV6-5; d_gene: .; abundance: few
CDR3aa: ASSPDPLAGGYYNEQF; j_gene: TRBJ2-1; v_gene: TRBV6-1; d_gene: TRBD2; abundance: once
CDR3aa: GSKGVCGKDTQY; j_gene: TRBJ2-3; v_gene: TRBV10-2; d_gene: .; abundance: .
CDR3aa: ASRNDRISLADTQY; j_gene: TRBJ2-3; v_gene: TRBV6-2/TRBV6-3; d_gene: .; abundance: few